The TCR beta chain under discussion was sequenced for a study of T cells expressing NK-cell markers. TCRdb re-called the 5' RACE reads; one entry per CDR3 protein, DNA not given. The specimen's table records 350,000 to 400,000 distinct CDR3 sequences. This TCR derives from a woman aged 45-65 years in good health. Source material: blood T cells: a sorted CD56 or NKG2C T cell subset, CD4+ or CD8+ T cells, or bulk PBMC T cells (not recorded which).

The CDR3: CASRRLAGAGNEQFF. J is TRBJ2-1 and V is TRBV6-5; TCRdb outputs TRBD2, but without DNA this stays unchecked. The germline CDR1 and CDR2 sequences are MNHEY and SVGAGI. CDR3 size: 15 residues.